Sequencing of this T cell receptor (beta chain) was carried out in a study of regulatory T cells in long-lasting Graves disease. Study-wide background: The study counted Graves' disease as persistent given over 5 years of antithyroid drugs and positive TSH receptor antibodies. Regarding the study as a whole: Patients with persistent disease showed a bias toward TRBV28, TRBJ1-2 and TRBJ2-5.

Through Arm-PCR of CDR3 regions and iRepertoire HTBI primers, TCR beta libraries were built. TCRdb independently ran MiXCR on the multiplex PCR reads; one entry per CDR3 protein. The data contain 700,000 or so distinct CDR3 sequences, approximately 29% of them singletons. Described time point: persistent/refractory GD, antithyroid drugs over 5 years with positive TRAb. PBMC RNA served as the TCR library source. In this cohort, patients came from an endocrinology department located in Xi'an, China. CDR1 is PRHDT, CDR2 FYEKMQ, per germline (reference sequence). The CDR3 is 14 residues long. This clonotype came up a few times. What it binds is unknown. Sequence at one end of the junction differs from germline and may be a read error.

The input for sequencing was peripheral blood mononuclear cells (PBMCs), taken when the disease was refractory, from a patient treated with antithyroid drugs. This sequence originates from a female donor with Graves disease. The chain couples TRBV13 to TRBJ2-7, with D tentatively TRBD1 (6 bases). CDR3 DNA sequence: TGTGCCAGCAGTTTAGGGGACACCTCCTACGAGCAGTACTTC. Amino acid sequence: CASSLGDTSYEQYF. The entire variable domain, with the rest obtained from reference TRBV13 and TRBJ2-7, is as follows: AAGVIQSPRHLIKEKRETATLKCYPIPRHDTVYWYQQGPGQDPQFLISFYEKMQSDKGSIPDRFSAQQFSDYHSELNMSSLELGDSALYFCASSLGDTSYEQYFGPGTRLTVT.